This TCR beta chain was sequenced in a study of cytomegalovirus exposure and HLA in healthy donors. Points from the study as a whole: A highly shared variant cluster was judged a likely technical artifact.

Primers included in the PCR were 60 Vbeta and 13 Jbeta primers. Clones were read by immunoSEQ multiplex PCR, and TCRdb kept only the in-frame ones, dropping some. Counted here are 150,000 to 200,000 clones, roughly four fifths occurring once; the ten biggest clones make up 2.5% to 3.5%. Trimming removed 6 bases at V and 2 bases at J, with 15 bases between. The CDR3 length is 15 residues. CDR1 MGHRA and CDR2 YSYEKL come from the germline V gene. Notes on this clone: The antigen is undetermined.

The material sequenced was PBMCs. The source of this sequence is a woman aged 45 to 65 in good health and CMV-seropositive. The rearrangement joins TRBV4-1 to TRBJ2-3, with D possibly being TRBD2 (7 bases). This chain's CDR3 is CASRPTGGFTDTQYF. The CDR3 DNA reads TGCGCCAGCAGGCCTACGGGGGGCTTCACAGATACGCAGTATTTT.